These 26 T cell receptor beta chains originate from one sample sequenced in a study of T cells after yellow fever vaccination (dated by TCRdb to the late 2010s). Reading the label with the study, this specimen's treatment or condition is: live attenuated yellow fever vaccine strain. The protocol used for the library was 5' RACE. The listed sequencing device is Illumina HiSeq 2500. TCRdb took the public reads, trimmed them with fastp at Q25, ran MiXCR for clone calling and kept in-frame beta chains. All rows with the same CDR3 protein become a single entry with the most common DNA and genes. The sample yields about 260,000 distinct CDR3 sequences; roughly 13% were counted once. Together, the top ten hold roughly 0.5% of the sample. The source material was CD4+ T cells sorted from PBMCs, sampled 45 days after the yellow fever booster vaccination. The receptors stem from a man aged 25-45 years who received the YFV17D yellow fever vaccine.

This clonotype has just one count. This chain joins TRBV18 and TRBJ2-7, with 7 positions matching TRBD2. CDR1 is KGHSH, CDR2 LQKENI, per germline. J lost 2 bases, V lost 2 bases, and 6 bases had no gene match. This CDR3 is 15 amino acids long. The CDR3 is CASSPEAGVPYEQYF. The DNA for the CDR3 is TGTGCCAGCTCACCAGAGGCGGGAGTGCCCTACGAGCAGTACTTC.

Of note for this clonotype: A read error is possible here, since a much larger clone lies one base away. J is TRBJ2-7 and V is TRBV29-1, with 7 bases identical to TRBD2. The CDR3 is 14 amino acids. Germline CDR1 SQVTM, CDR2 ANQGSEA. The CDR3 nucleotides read TGCAGCGTTGACCCTAGCGGAAACTCCTACAAGCAGTACTTC. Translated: CSVDPSGNSYKQYF.

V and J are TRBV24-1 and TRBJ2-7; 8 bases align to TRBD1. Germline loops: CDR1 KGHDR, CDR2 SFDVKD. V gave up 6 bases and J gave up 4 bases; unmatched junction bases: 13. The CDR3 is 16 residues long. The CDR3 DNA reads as TGTGCCACCAGTCAACCCGGACAGGGAAAGTCTTACGAGCAGTACTTC. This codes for CATSQPGQGKSYEQYF.

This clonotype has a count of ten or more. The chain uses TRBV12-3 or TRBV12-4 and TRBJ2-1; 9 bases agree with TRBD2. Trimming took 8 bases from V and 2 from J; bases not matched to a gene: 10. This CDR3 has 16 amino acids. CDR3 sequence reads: CASYGGREGPYNEQFF. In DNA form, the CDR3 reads TGTGCCAGCTACGGAGGGCGGGAGGGCCCCTACAATGAGCAGTTCTTC.

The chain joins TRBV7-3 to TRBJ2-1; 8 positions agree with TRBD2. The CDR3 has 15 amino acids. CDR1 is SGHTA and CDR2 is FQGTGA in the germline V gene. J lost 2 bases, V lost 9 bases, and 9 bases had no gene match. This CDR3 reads CASSLTGGPYNEQFF. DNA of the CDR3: TGTGCCAGTTCCCTCACGGGAGGGCCCTACAATGAGCAGTTCTTC.

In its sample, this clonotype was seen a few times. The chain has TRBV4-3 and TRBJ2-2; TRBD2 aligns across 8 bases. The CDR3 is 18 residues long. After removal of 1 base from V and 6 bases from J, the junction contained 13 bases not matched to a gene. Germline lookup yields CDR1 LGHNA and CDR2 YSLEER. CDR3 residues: CASSQVYGTRGRAGELFF. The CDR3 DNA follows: TGCGCCAGCAGCCAAGTCTATGGGACTAGGGGACGGGCCGGGGAGCTGTTTTTT.

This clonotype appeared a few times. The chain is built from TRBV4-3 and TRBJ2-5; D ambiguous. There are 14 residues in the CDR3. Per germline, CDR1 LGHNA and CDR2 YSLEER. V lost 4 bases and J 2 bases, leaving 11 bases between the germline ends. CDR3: CASSPRAHQETQYF. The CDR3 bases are TGCGCCAGCAGCCCACGGGCGCATCAAGAGACCCAGTACTTC.

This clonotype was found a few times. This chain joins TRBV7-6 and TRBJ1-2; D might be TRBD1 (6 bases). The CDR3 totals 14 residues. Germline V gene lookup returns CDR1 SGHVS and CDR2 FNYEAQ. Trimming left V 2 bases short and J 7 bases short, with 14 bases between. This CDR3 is CASSLQGQGFGYTF. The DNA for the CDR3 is TGTGCCAGCAGCTTACAGGGGCAGGGGTTTGGCTACACCTTC. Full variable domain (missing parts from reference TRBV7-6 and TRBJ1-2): GAGVSQSPRYKVTKRGQDVALRCDPISGHVSLYWYRQALGQGPEFLTYFNYEAQQDKSGLPNDRFSAERPEGSISTLTIQRTEQRDSAMYRCASSLQGQGFGYTFGSGTRLTVV.

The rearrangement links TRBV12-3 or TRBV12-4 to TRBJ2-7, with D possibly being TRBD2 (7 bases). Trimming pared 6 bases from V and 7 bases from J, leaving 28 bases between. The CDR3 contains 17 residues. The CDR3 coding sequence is TGTGCCAGCAGGAAGAGAAGTACAGGGAACGAGCGGGAAGAGCAGTACTTC. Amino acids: CASRKRSTGNEREEQYF.

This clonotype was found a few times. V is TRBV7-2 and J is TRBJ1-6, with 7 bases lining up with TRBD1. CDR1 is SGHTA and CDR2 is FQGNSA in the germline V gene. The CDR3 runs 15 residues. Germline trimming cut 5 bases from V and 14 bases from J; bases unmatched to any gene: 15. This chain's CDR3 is CASSTSGTASFTLHF. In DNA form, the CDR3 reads TGTGCCAGCAGCACCTCCGGGACAGCCTCATTCACCCTCCACTTT.

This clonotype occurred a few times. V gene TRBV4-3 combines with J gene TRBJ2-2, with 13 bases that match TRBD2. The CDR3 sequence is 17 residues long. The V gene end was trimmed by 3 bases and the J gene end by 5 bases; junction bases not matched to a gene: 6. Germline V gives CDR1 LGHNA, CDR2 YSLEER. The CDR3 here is CASSQEGLAGATGELFF. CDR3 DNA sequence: TGCGCCAGCAGCCAGGAAGGACTAGCGGGAGCGACCGGGGAGCTGTTTTTT.

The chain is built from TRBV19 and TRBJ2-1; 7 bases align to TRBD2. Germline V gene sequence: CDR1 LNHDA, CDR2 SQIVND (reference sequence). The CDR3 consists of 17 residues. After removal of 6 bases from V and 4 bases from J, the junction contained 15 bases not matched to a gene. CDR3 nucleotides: TGTGCCAGTAGGGGAAGATGGGCTAGCGGAGAGTACAATGAGCAGTTCTTC. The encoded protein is CASRGRWASGEYNEQFF.

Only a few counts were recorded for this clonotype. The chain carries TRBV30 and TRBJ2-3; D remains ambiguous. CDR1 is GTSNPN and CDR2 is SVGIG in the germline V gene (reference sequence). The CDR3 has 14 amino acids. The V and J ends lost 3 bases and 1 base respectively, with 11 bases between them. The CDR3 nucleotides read TGTGCCTGGAGAGCAACGGGCCGCACAGATACGCAGTATTTT. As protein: CAWRATGRTDTQYF.

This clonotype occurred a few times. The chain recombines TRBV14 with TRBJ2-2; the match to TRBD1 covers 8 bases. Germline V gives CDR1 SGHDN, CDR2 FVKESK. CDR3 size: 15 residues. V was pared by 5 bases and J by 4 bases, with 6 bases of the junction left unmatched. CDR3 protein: CASSEDRASTGELFF. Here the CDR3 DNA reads TGTGCCAGCAGCGAGGACAGGGCGAGCACCGGGGAGCTGTTTTTT.

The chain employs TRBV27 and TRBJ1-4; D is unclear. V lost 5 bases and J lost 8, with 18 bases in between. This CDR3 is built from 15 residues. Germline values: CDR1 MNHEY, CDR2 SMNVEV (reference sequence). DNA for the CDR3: TGTGCCAGCAGTGGCCAACCGGGGATCTTGGAAAAACTGTTTTTT. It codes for CASSGQPGILEKLFF.

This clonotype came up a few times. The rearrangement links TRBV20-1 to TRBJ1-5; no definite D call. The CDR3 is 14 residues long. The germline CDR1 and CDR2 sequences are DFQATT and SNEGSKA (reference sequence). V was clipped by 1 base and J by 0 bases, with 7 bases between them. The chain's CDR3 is CSARASNSNQPQHF. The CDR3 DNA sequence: TGCAGTGCTAGAGCTAGCAATAGCAATCAGCCCCAGCATTTT.

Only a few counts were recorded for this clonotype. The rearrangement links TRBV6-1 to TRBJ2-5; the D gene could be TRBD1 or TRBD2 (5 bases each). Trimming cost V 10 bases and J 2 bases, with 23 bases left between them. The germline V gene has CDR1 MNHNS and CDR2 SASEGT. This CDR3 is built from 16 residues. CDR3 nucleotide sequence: TGTGCCACCTCCGCCCTCGGGACGGACTTACAAGAGACCCAGTACTTC. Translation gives CATSALGTDLQETQYF.

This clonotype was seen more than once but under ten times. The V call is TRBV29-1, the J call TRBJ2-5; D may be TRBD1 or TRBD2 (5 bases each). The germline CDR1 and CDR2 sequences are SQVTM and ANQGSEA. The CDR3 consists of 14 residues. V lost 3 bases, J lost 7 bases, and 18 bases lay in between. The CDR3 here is CSVDGPMGTATQYF. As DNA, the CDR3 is TGCAGCGTTGACGGCCCCATGGGGACCGCGACCCAGTACTTC.

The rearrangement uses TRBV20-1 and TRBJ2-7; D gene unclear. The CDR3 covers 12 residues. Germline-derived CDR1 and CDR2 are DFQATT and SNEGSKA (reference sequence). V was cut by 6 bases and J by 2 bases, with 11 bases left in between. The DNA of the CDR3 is TGCAGTGCGAGCACAGCAACCTACGAGCAGTACTTC. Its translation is CSASTATYEQYF.

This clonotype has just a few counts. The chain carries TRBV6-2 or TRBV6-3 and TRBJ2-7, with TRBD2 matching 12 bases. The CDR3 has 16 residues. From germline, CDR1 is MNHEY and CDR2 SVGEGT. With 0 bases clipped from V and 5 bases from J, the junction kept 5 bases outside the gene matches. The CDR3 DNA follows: TGTGCCAGCAGTTACTCGACTAGCGGGAGCCCCAACGAGCAGTACTTC. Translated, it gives CASSYSTSGSPNEQYF.

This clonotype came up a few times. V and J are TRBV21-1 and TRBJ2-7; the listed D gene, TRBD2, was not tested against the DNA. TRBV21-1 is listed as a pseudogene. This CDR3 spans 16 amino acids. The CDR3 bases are TGTGCCAGCAGCAAAGCCGGCAGCGGGAGGGGCTACGAGCAGTACTTC. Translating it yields CASSKAGSGRGYEQYF.

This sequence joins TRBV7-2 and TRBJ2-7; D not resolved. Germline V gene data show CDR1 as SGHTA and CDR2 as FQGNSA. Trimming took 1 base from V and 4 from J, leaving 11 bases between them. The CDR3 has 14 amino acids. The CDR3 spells CASSLVARQYEQYF. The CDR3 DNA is TGTGCCAGCAGCTTAGTGGCACGCCAATACGAGCAGTACTTC.

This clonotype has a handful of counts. The CDR3 protein is CASSFGDPTDTQYF. The CDR3 coding sequence is TGCGCCAGCAGCTTTGGGGACCCCACAGATACGCAGTATTTT. This chain links TRBV5-1 with TRBJ2-3; D is possibly TRBD1 or TRBD2 (5 bases each). CDR1 and CDR2 from the germline V gene are SGHRS and YFSETQ. The CDR3 is 14 residues long. V was clipped by 2 bases and J by 2 bases, with 9 bases between them.

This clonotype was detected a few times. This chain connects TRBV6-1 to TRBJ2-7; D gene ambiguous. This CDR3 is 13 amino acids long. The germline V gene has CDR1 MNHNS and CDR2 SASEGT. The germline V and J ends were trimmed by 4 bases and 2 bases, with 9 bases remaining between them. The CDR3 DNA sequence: TGTGCCAGCAGTGTCCCTGGACCCTACGAGCAGTACTTC. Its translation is CASSVPGPYEQYF.

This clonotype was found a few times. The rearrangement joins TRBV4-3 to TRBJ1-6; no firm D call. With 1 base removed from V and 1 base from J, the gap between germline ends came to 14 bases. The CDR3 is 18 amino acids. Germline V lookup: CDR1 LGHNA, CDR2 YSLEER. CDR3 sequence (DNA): TGCGCCAGCAGCCAAGTCTTGGTCGGGGAGTCCTATAATTCACCCCTCCACTTT. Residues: CASSQVLVGESYNSPLHF.

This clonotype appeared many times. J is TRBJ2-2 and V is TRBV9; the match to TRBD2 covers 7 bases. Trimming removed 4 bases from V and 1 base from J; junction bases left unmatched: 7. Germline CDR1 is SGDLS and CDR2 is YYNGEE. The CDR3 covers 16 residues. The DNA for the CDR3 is TGTGCCAGCAGCCGGAACCTAGCGGAGAACACCGGGGAGCTGTTTTTT. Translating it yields CASSRNLAENTGELFF.